A selection of T cell receptor beta chains follows, all from one sample in a study of beta chain features in type 1 diabetes. Using immunoSEQ multiplex PCR, the repertoire was profiled, and TCRdb retains in-frame clones only, with some absent. The sample lists around 250,000 clones, about 15% occurring once. The specimen was naive CD4+ T cells from blood. Every receptor here comes from a man younger than 40 with type 1 diabetes. Both conserved end residues are part of each CDR3. D genes are given only for firm matches. Where a row states a size, it is once, few, many or the class of an expanded clone; other rows omit it.

j_gene	abundance	v_gene	d_gene	CDR3aa	CDR3nt
TRBJ2-5	.	TRBV19	TRBD1	CASRRGQGAGETQYF	TGTGCCAGTAGGAGGGGACAGGGGGCAGGGGAGACCCAGTACTTC
TRBJ2-7	few	TRBV25-1	.	CASSRLPESSYEQYF	TGTGCCAGCAGTCGACTGCCCGAGAGCTCCTACGAGCAGTACTTC
TRBJ1-5	few	TRBV30	TRBD1	CAWSEGGRNQPQHF	TGTGCCTGGAGTGAAGGGGGCAGAAATCAGCCCCAGCATTTT
TRBJ2-6	.	TRBV30	.	CAWRTDQIPSGANVLTF	TGTGCCTGGAGGACAGATCAAATACCCTCTGGGGCCAACGTCCTGACTTTC
TRBJ1-4	.	TRBV4-1	TRBD1	CASSARQGEDEKLFF	TGCGCCAGCAGCGCCCGACAGGGGGAGGATGAAAAACTGTTTTTT
TRBJ1-2	few	TRBV5-1	.	CASSFNGVNGYTF	TGCGCCAGCAGCTTTAATGGAGTGAATGGCTACACCTTC
TRBJ2-7	.	TRBV9	TRBD2	CASSVAPAGGYEQYF	TGTGCCAGCAGCGTAGCTCCGGCGGGAGGATACGAGCAGTACTTC
TRBJ2-1	few	TRBV6-1	.	CASSRVTLYNEQFF	TGTGCCAGCTCTCGGGTCACCCTCTACAATGAGCAGTTCTTC
TRBJ1-1	few	TRBV29-1	.	CSGSTVANTEAFF	TGCAGCGGTTCGACAGTAGCGAACACTGAAGCTTTCTTT
TRBJ1-5	.	TRBV30	.	CAWRGGHSNQPQHF	TGTGCCTGGAGGGGAGGCCATAGCAATCAGCCCCAGCATTTT
TRBJ1-5	.	TRBV6-1	.	CASSVTGNQPQHF	TGTGCCAGCAGTGTAACAGGGAATCAGCCCCAGCATTTT
TRBJ2-1	.	TRBV2	TRBD2	CAGSLAGGRGEQFF	TGTGCCGGATCACTAGCGGGAGGGAGGGGGGAGCAGTTCTTC
TRBJ2-3	.	TRBV5-1	TRBD2	CASSSGLAGGKSTDTQYF	TGCGCCAGCAGCTCGGGACTAGCGGGGGGGAAAAGCACAGATACGCAGTATTTT
TRBJ2-7	few	TRBV9	.	CASSVGSGATIYEQYF	TGTGCCAGCAGCGTAGGGTCAGGGGCCACCATTTACGAGCAGTACTTC
TRBJ2-1	.	TRBV7-9	TRBD2	CASSLFRTSGRGSDNEQFF	TGTGCCAGCAGCTTATTCCGGACTAGCGGGAGAGGATCGGACAATGAGCAGTTCTTC
TRBJ2-7	few	TRBV4-1	TRBD2	CASSQVGTSGRFEQYF	TGCGCCAGCAGCCAAGTCGGGACTAGCGGGAGATTCGAGCAGTACTTC
TRBJ2-3	few	TRBV5-4	TRBD1	CASSLGGGTGGTDTQYF	TGTGCCAGCAGCTTGGGAGGGGGGACAGGGGGCACAGATACGCAGTATTTT
TRBJ2-3	few	TRBV4-1	TRBD2	CASSQGGAGGSTDTQYF	TGCGCCAGCAGCCAAGGGGGAGCGGGGGGAAGCACAGATACGCAGTATTTT
TRBJ2-5	.	TRBV5-1	TRBD2	CASSLLAGPRETQYF	TGCGCCAGCAGCCTACTAGCGGGGCCCCGGGAGACCCAGTACTTC
TRBJ1-2	.	TRBV10-2	TRBD1	CASSGQGIYGYTF	TGCGCCAGCAGTGGACAGGGAATCTATGGCTACACCTTC
TRBJ1-1	few	TRBV5-1	.	CASSLEAGSSTEAFF	TGCGCCAGCAGCTTGGAGGCGGGCAGCAGCACTGAAGCTTTCTTT
TRBJ2-2	.	TRBV5-4	.	CASSSRPPGQNTGELFF	TGTGCCAGCAGCTCCCGGCCCCCGGGACAGAACACCGGGGAGCTGTTTTTT
TRBJ2-5	few	TRBV2	.	CASVGGAGPQETQYF	TGTGCCAGCGTAGGGGGGGCAGGACCACAAGAGACCCAGTACTTC
TRBJ2-5	few	TRBV5-1	TRBD1	CASSLAPTGQGETQYF	TGCGCCAGCAGCTTGGCCCCGACAGGGCAGGGAGAGACCCAGTACTTC